Here is one TCR beta chain with its context. This specimen comes from a study of blood T cell repertoires in COVID-19. Study at large: The study drew acute and convalescent COVID-19 samples from the United States, Italy and Spain. PBMCs, B-cell-depleted T cells, or T cells provided the cDNA or gDNA that made up the material.

There are 16 residues in the CDR3. V was shortened by 4 bases and J by 0 bases, with 13 bases between the two germline ends. CDR1 is MNHNS, CDR2 SASEGT, per germline. The Seattle patients joined while their infection was active and were tracked longitudinally afterward. TCRdb's copy holds only in-frame clones and misses some; the assay was immunoSEQ multiplex PCR. This sample has fewer than 250,000 clones, with more than 75% found just once. The chain combines TRBV6-1 with TRBJ1-5; tentative D call: TRBD1 (6 bases). The TCR comes from a man aged 45-65 years with COVID-19, enrolled during active disease. Material for sequencing was peripheral blood. CDR3 sequence reads: CASSVNRVSSNQPQHF. Written as DNA, the CDR3 is TGTGCCAGCAGTGTCAACAGGGTTTCTAGCAATCAGCCCCAGCATTTT.